Presented here are 21 T cell receptor beta chains from one specimen sequenced in a study of radiation and T cells in renal cell carcinoma. The time point: blood 4 weeks post-SBRT, at nephrectomy. Treatment in this sample: 15 Gy SBRT to primary tumor, nephrectomy 4 weeks later. Produced via immunoSEQ multiplex PCR; TCRdb's table is partial and in-frame only. The table lists about 140,000 clones, less than 90% of them singletons, with 15% to 20% in the top ten. Sequences were derived from blood, sampled from a patient whose treatment included radiotherapy and nephrectomy. All receptors derive from a woman between 45 and 60 years old with renal cell carcinoma.

The rearrangement joins TRBV7-2 to TRBJ2-7; D is unresolved. The CDR3 is made up of 14 amino acids. Trimming pared 4 bases from V and 4 bases from J, leaving 14 bases between. The germline CDR1 and CDR2 sequences are SGHTA and FQGNSA. In DNA form, the CDR3 reads TGTGCCAGCAGCTCAGGTGTAGCAGAATACGAGCAGTACTTC. The encoded protein is CASSSGVAEYEQYF.

The rearrangement links TRBV7-6 to TRBJ1-4, with TRBD1 matching 9 bases. V lost 5 bases, J lost 10 bases, and 11 bases stayed unmatched. The length of the CDR3 is 15 residues. Germline CDR1 reads SGHVS; CDR2 reads FNYEAQ. CDR3 nucleotides: TGTGCCAGCAGCCATTCAAACAGGGGGCAAGGAAAACTGTTTTTT. It specifies CASSHSNRGQGKLFF.

J is TRBJ2-1 and V is TRBV11-3, with unresolved D. This CDR3 contains 13 residues. The V end was cut by 5 bases, the J end by 5 bases, with 10 bases between. Germline lookup yields CDR1 SGHNT and CDR2 YENEEA. As DNA, the CDR3 is TGTGCCAGCAGCCTTGGGTCCAACAATGAGCAGTTCTTC. It is translated as CASSLGSNNEQFF.

The rearrangement joins TRBV6-6 to TRBJ1-5; 7 bases line up with TRBD1. V lost 0 bases to trimming and J lost 6 bases; unmatched junction nucleotides: 8. Per the germline V gene, CDR1 is MNHNY and CDR2 is SVGAGI (reference sequence). CDR3 length: 16 residues. The CDR3 spells CASSYSAQGVPQPQHF. The CDR3 DNA is TGTGCCAGCAGTTACTCCGCCCAGGGGGTCCCTCAGCCCCAGCATTTT.

Only one count was recorded for this clone. J is TRBJ1-1 and V is TRBV6-5; 8 bases match TRBD1. The CDR3 extends over 14 amino acids. With 5 bases clipped from V and 3 bases from J, the junction kept 5 bases outside the gene matches. Germline V gene sequence: CDR1 MNHEY, CDR2 SVGAGI. The CDR3 bases are TGTGCCAGCAGTCCCAGACAGGGGCACACTGAAGCTTTCTTT. Its protein product is CASSPRQGHTEAFF.

The CDR3 DNA follows: TGCGCCAGCAGCTTGTCTAGCGGGAACCAAGAGACCCAGTACTTC. As protein: CASSLSSGNQETQYF. The chain carries TRBV5-1 and TRBJ2-5; 9 nucleotides line up with TRBD2. Germline V gives CDR1 SGHRS, CDR2 YFSETQ. There are 15 residues in the CDR3. With V trimmed by 1 base and J by 0 bases, 1 base remained unmatched.

V is TRBV19 and J is TRBJ1-4, with a tentative D call TRBD1 (5 bases). The V end lost 8 bases, the J end lost 6 bases, and 13 bases lay between the germline ends. The CDR3 loop spans 13 amino acids. The germline CDR1 and CDR2 sequences are LNHDA and SQIVND (reference sequence). The CDR3 DNA follows: TGTGCCAGTTGTACAAGGGGTGATGAAAAACTGTTTTTT. It translates to CASCTRGDEKLFF.

V gene TRBV10-2 combines with J gene TRBJ1-5, with D tentatively TRBD1 (6 bases). Germline CDR1 WSHSY, CDR2 SAAADI. The CDR3 has 15 amino acids. The V gene lost 5 bases and the J gene lost 6 bases, with 17 bases spanning the gap. The CDR3 bases are TGCGCCAGCAGTCTGGGGGCCGCCACGGGTCAGCCCCAGCATTTT. It is translated as CASSLGAATGQPQHF.

This chain links TRBV7-9 with TRBJ2-7; maybe TRBD1 (6 bases). This CDR3 region has 14 residues. The germline gives CDR1 SEHNR, CDR2 FQNEAQ (reference sequence). V lost 5 bases and J lost 0, with 11 bases in between. The CDR3 bases are TGTGCCAGCAGCCGACAGGCTGACTCCTACGAGCAGTACTTC. Amino acid sequence: CASSRQADSYEQYF.

The V and J genes are TRBV7-6 and TRBJ1-4; D uncertain. V lost 0 bases, J lost 10 bases, and 9 bases lay in between. The CDR3 is 13 amino acids. The germline gives CDR1 SGHVS, CDR2 FNYEAQ. The CDR3 region is CASSLASTGKLFF. The CDR3 coding sequence is TGTGCCAGCAGCTTAGCGAGTACTGGAAAACTGTTTTTT.

The V gene is TRBV28, the J gene TRBJ2-7; TRBD1 agrees at 8 bases. CDR3 length: 15 amino acids. Germline CDR1 reads MDHEN; CDR2 reads SYDVKM. V lost 7 bases, J lost 2 bases, and 10 bases stayed unmatched. The CDR3 region has the DNA TGTGCCAGCACCCCCCGACAGACAGGGGCCTACGAGCAGTACTTC. It codes for CASTPRQTGAYEQYF.

This chain joins TRBV9 and TRBJ2-1; 7 nucleotides align to TRBD1. This CDR3 has 14 residues. Germline V lookup: CDR1 SGDLS, CDR2 YYNGEE. The ends lost 0 bases at V and 7 bases at J; junction bases unmatched: 4. CDR3 in DNA: TGTGCCAGCAGCGTAGGAACAGGGGATAATGAGCAGTTCTTC. It specifies CASSVGTGDNEQFF.

The CDR3 is CASSSDRGTEAFF. The CDR3 DNA follows: TGTGCCAGCAGCTCCGACAGGGGAACTGAAGCTTTCTTT. The gene calls are TRBV7-3 and TRBJ1-1; 8 positions agree with TRBD1. Germline CDR1 reads SGHTA; CDR2 reads FQGTGA. Unmatched junction bases numbered 3, after V lost 4 bases and J lost 5 bases. This CDR3 comprises 13 residues.

The rearrangement links TRBV2 to TRBJ2-7, with D possibly TRBD1 on 5 matching bases. Germline CDR1 reads SNHLY; CDR2 reads FYNNEI. CDR3 length: 14 amino acids. Trimming cost V 6 bases and J 4 bases, with 16 bases left between them. CDR3: CASRGGRVEYEQYF. CDR3 sequence (DNA): TGTGCCAGCAGGGGCGGCAGGGTTGAGTACGAGCAGTACTTC.

The J gene is TRBJ1-2, the V gene TRBV7-2; D is perhaps TRBD1 (5 bases). There are 14 residues in the CDR3. Trimming left V 5 bases short and J 0 bases short, with 10 bases between. The germline V gene encodes CDR1 SGHTA and CDR2 FQGNSA. As DNA, the CDR3 is TGTGCCAGCAGCGCCGACAGAGCTAACTATGGCTACACCTTC. Protein product: CASSADRANYGYTF.

V and J are TRBV19 and TRBJ2-1, with 8 bases lining up with TRBD1. The germline gives CDR1 LNHDA, CDR2 SQIVND (reference sequence). The ends lost 6 bases at V and 0 bases at J; junction bases unmatched: 7. The CDR3 covers 16 residues. CDR3: CASRGQGHRSYNEQFF. For the CDR3, the DNA is TGTGCCAGTAGAGGACAGGGTCACCGCTCCTACAATGAGCAGTTCTTC.

V is TRBV5-1 and J is TRBJ2-1; D gene unclear. V dropped 0 bases and J dropped 9 bases, with 7 bases sitting between them. This CDR3 is built from 12 residues. CDR1 is SGHRS, CDR2 YFSETQ, per germline. CDR3: CASSLDRGEQFF. The CDR3 DNA reads as TGCGCCAGCAGCTTGGACCGAGGTGAGCAGTTCTTC.

The chain combines TRBV19 with TRBJ2-7; 7 positions agree with TRBD2. The trim removed 7 bases at V and 1 base at J, leaving 4 bases unmatched. Germline V CDR1 and CDR2: LNHDA, SQIVND (reference sequence). This CDR3 spans 13 amino acids. CDR3 coding DNA: TGTGCCAGTACAAGCGGGATATCCTACGAGCAGTACTTC. Translating gives CASTSGISYEQYF.

The rearrangement joins TRBV11-2 to TRBJ1-6; D gene unclear. The CDR3 runs to 17 residues. With 2 bases removed from V and 0 bases from J, the gap between germline ends came to 11 bases. The germline V gene has CDR1 SGHAT and CDR2 FQNNGV. DNA of the CDR3: TGTGCCAGCAGCTTATCTACCGCCAGCTCCTATAATTCACCCCTCCACTTT. Translated, it gives CASSLSTASSYNSPLHF.

This clone was detected once. The genes are TRBV9 and TRBJ2-1; weak D call: TRBD2 (5 bases). Germline CDR1 SGDLS, CDR2 YYNGEE. Between the trimmed V and J ends, which lost 1 base and 8 bases, there was a span of 16 bases. The CDR3 is made up of 15 amino acids. CDR3 bases: TGTGCCAGCAGCGTATATGGGAGCCCCGACGATGAGCAGTTCTTC. Its translation: CASSVYGSPDDEQFF. The full variable domain, with the rest looked up from reference TRBV9 and TRBJ2-1, is DSGVTQTPKHLITATGQRVTLRCSPRSGDLSVYWYQQSLDQGLQFLIQYYNGEERAKGNILERFSAQQFPDLHSELNLSSLELGDSALYFCASSVYGSPDDEQFFGPGTRLTVL.

The chain couples TRBV11-2 to TRBJ1-2; D is possibly TRBD1 (5 bases). V lost 5 bases, J lost 1 base, and 17 bases lay in between. This CDR3 has 16 amino acids. Germline CDR1 is SGHAT and CDR2 is FQNNGV. In DNA form, the CDR3 reads TGTGCCAGCAGCCCCCCAACGCAGGACATTAACTATGGCTACACCTTC. It is translated as CASSPPTQDINYGYTF.